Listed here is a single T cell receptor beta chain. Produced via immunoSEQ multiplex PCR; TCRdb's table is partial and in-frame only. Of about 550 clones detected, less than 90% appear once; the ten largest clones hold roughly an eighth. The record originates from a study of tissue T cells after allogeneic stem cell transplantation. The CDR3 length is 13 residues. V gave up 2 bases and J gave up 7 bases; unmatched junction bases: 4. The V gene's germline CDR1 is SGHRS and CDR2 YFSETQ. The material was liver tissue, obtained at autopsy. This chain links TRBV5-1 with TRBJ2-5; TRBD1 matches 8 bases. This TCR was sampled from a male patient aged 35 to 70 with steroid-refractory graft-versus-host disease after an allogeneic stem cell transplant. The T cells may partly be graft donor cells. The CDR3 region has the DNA TGCGCCAGCAGCTTTGGACAGGGTGGGACCCAGTACTTC. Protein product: CASSFGQGGTQYF.